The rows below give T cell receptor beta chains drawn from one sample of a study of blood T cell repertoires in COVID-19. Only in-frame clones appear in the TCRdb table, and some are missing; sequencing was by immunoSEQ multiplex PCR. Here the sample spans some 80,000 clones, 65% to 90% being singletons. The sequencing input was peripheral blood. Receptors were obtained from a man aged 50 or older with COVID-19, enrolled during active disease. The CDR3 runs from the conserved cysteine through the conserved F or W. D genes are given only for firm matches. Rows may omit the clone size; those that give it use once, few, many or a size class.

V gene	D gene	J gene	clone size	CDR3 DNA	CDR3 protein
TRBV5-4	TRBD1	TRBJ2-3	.	TGTGCCAGCAGGGCGACAGGGGGCGGCACAGATACGCAGTATTTT	CASRATGGGTDTQYF
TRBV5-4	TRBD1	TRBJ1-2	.	TGTGCCAGCAGCTTTCAAAGCAGGGGGCGCAGCGGCTACACCTTC	CASSFQSRGRSGYTF
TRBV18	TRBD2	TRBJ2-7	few	TGTGCCAGCTCCCCGGGGACTAGCGGCAGGACGCGGTACTTC	CASSPGTSGRTRYF
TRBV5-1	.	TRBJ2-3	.	TGCGCCAGCAGCTTGGTGGGTTGGCAGGGTCCAGATACGCAGTATTTT	CASSLVGWQGPDTQYF
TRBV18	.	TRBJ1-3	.	TGTGCCAGCTCACCAGGGCAGGGCGGTCCTGGAAACACCATATATTTT	CASSPGQGGPGNTIYF
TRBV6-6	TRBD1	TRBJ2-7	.	TGTGCCAGCAGTTACGCAGGACAGGGAAACTACGAGCAGTACTTC	CASSYAGQGNYEQYF
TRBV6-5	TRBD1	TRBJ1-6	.	TGTGCCAGCAGGATCAAGACAGGGAATCCCCTCCACTTT	CASRIKTGNPLHF
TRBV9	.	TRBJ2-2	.	TGTGCCAGCAGCGCCGGGGTAGGGACCGGGGAGCTGTTTTTT	CASSAGVGTGELFF
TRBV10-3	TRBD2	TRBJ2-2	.	TGTGCCATCACCGGGACTAGCCCCGGGGAGCTGTTTTTT	CAITGTSPGELFF
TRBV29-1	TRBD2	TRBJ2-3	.	TGCAGCGTTGAAGGGGCTAGCGGGAGGGATCTAGATACGCAGTATTTT	CSVEGASGRDLDTQYF
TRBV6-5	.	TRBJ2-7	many	TGTGCCAGCAGTTACCAGGGGTGGAACGAGCAGTACTTC	CASSYQGWNEQYF
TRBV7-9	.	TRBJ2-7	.	TGTGCCAGCAGCTCCAAAACAGGGACCTACGAGCAGTACTTC	CASSSKTGTYEQYF
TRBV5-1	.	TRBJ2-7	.	TGCGCCAGCAGCTGGGGGGATAGCTCCTACGAGCAGTACTTC	CASSWGDSSYEQYF
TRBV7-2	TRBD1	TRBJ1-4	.	TGTGCCAGCAGCCCCCGGACAGGACTCGACGAAAAACTGTTTTTT	CASSPRTGLDEKLFF
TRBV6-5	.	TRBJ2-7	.	TGTGCCAGCAGTTTCTTTACCTACGAGCAGTACTTC	CASSFFTYEQYF
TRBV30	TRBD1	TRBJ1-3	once	TGTGCCTGGAGGGGGACAGGCCTGGGAAACACCATATATTTT	CAWRGTGLGNTIYF
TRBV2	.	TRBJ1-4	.	TGTGCCAGCAGTGAGGGGCCAGGGCCAAATGAAAAACTGTTTTTT	CASSEGPGPNEKLFF
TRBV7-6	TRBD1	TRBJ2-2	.	TGTGCCAGCAGCTCCCGGGACAGGGGGCTCACCGGGGAGCTGTTTTTT	CASSSRDRGLTGELFF
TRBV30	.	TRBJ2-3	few	TGTGCCTCCCAGGGGTTTAGCACAGATACGCAGTATTTT	CASQGFSTDTQYF
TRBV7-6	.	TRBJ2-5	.	TGTGCCAGCAGCTTAGGGGGGCCAGGGCAGACCCAGTACTTC	CASSLGGPGQTQYF
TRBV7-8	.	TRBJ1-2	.	TGTGCCAGCAGGGGGCTAGTCTATGGCTACACCTTC	CASRGLVYGYTF
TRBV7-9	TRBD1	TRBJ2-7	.	TGTGCCAGCAGCCCCGCCGGGACAGGGGTTCTCTACGAGCAGTACTTC	CASSPAGTGVLYEQYF